This T cell receptor (beta chain) was observed in a study of early T cells in non-severe SARS-CoV-2 infection. Unique molecular identifiers tagged individual cDNA molecules. TCRdb re-analysed the 5' RACE reads in MiXCR, keeping a single row per CDR3 protein. The table has tens of thousands of distinct CDR3 sequences, roughly an eighth seen once; the top ten hold about a tenth. The J segment lost 2 bases and the V segment lost 5 bases, leaving 6 bases of the junction unmatched. The CDR3 spans 15 residues. This clonotype was detected only a few times. The TCR comes from an adult who was a healthcare worker with PCR-confirmed SARS-CoV-2 infection or an uninfected control (not recorded which). The specimen was whole blood, collected at baseline. The chain joins TRBV12-3 or TRBV12-4 to TRBJ2-1; TRBD1 matches at 7 bases. The CDR3 loop is CASSTGTATYNEQFF. The CDR3 nucleotides read TGTGCCAGCAGTACCGGGACAGCCACCTACAATGAGCAGTTCTTC.